Presented here are 10 T cell receptor beta chains from one specimen sequenced in a study of beta chain features in type 1 diabetes. The study reverse transcribed the entire isolated RNA, so it sequenced expressed TCRB transcripts. Generated by immunoSEQ multiplex PCR, the TCRdb table keeps only in-frame clones and is missing some. The table has tens of thousands of clones, 45% to 50% seen once. General study points: Patients with Type 1 diabetes showed moderately but significantly shorter TCRB CDR3s in all four CD4+ subsets.

No antigen has been assigned to these receptors. Sequencing input: central memory CD4+ T cells from blood. These receptor sequences come from a man aged 25 to 40 with type 1 diabetes.

This clone was counted a few times. V gene TRBV5-1 combines with J gene TRBJ2-1; 9 nucleotides agree with TRBD2. The junction had 6 bases not matched to a gene; V was cut back by 7 bases and J by 7 bases. The germline gives CDR1 SGHRS, CDR2 YFSETQ. There are 13 residues in the CDR3. In nucleotides, the CDR3 is TGCGCCAGCCGACTAGCGGAGGGAAATGAGCAGTTCTTC. Amino acids: CASRLAEGNEQFF. Complete variable domain (other parts from reference TRBV5-1 and TRBJ2-1): KAGVTQTPRYLIKTRGQQVTLSCSPISGHRSVSWYQQTPGQGLQFLFEYFSETQRNKGNFPGRFSGRQFSNSRSEMNVSTLELGDSALYLCASRLAEGNEQFFGPGTRLTVL.

Here the CDR3 DNA reads TGCAGCGCCCAGACAGACAGCAAAAACATTCAGTACTTC. Protein: CSAQTDSKNIQYF. The V gene is TRBV29-1, the J gene TRBJ2-4; D is possibly TRBD1 (5 bases). CDR3 length equals 13 residues. Germline V gene data show CDR1 as SQVTM and CDR2 as ANQGSEA. Trimming pared 7 bases from V and 3 bases from J, leaving 13 bases between.

The chain uses TRBV19 and TRBJ1-5, with D maybe TRBD1 (5 bases). This CDR3 region has 16 residues. Germline V gene data show CDR1 as LNHDA and CDR2 as SQIVND (reference sequence). The ends were cut back, 5 bases at V and 6 bases at J, with 20 bases in the middle. As DNA, the CDR3 is TGTGCCAGTAGTCCGTTTAGACAGTCCGTGGGTCAGCCCCAGCATTTT. Its protein is CASSPFRQSVGQPQHF.

This clone was found a few times. The chain uses TRBV15 and TRBJ1-2, with 9 bases identical to TRBD1. V trimming: 1 base; J trimming: 8 bases; junction bases outside the gene matches: 8. Germline CDR1 LNHNV, CDR2 YYDKDF (reference sequence). There are 15 residues in the CDR3. In DNA, the CDR3 is TGTGCCACCAGCAGAGGTACAGGACAGGGGAAAGGCTACACCTTC. Encoded protein: CATSRGTGQGKGYTF. The whole variable domain, filled in from reference TRBV15 and TRBJ1-2, reads DAMVIQNPRYQVTQFGKPVTLSCSQTLNHNVMYWYQQKSSQAPKLLFHYYDKDFNNEADTPDNFQSRRPNTSFCFLDIRSPGLGDTAMYLCATSRGTGQGKGYTFGSGTRLTVV.

The rearrangement links TRBV2 to TRBJ1-1, with D possibly TRBD1 on 6 matching bases. The V end lost 8 bases, the J end lost 5 bases, and 18 bases lay between the germline ends. The CDR3 sequence is 14 residues long. In germline, CDR1 is SNHLY, CDR2 FYNNEI. DNA of the CDR3: TGTGCCAGCTCCCTGGGGGGGCCTAGGACTGAAGCTTTCTTT. This translates into CASSLGGPRTEAFF.

This clone is a singleton in its sample. The J gene is TRBJ2-5, the V gene TRBV5-1, with 7 positions matching TRBD1. Germline V CDR1 and CDR2: SGHRS, YFSETQ. CDR3 size: 13 residues. J gave up 5 bases and V 3 bases, and 4 bases lay outside the gene matches. The DNA of the CDR3 is TGCGCCAGCAGCTGGACAGGCGGGGAGACCCAGTACTTC. This translates into CASSWTGGETQYF.

V is TRBV7-9 and J is TRBJ2-3; TRBD2 might be the D (6 bases). This CDR3 region has 15 residues. Germline V gene lookup returns CDR1 SEHNR and CDR2 FQNEAQ (reference sequence). V was cut by 2 bases and J by 3 bases, with 12 bases left in between. The DNA for the CDR3 is TGTGCCAGCAGCTTAATCGCGGGGACTACAGATACGCAGTATTTT. Residues: CASSLIAGTTDTQYF.

The chain joins TRBV29-1 to TRBJ1-1; TRBD1 matches 11 bases. The trim removed 4 bases at V and 11 bases at J, leaving 0 bases unmatched. This CDR3 region has 10 residues. The germline V gene encodes CDR1 SQVTM and CDR2 ANQGSEA. The CDR3 sequence is CSVGTGGAFF. The CDR3 DNA reads TGCAGCGTTGGGACAGGGGGCGCTTTCTTT.

In this sample, this clone turned up a few times. The chain couples TRBV9 to TRBJ1-2; 7 nucleotides align to TRBD1. This CDR3 comprises 15 residues. Trimming at V came to 3 bases and at J to 7 bases, leaving 12 bases not matched to a gene. Germline values: CDR1 SGDLS, CDR2 YYNGEE. Here the CDR3 reads CASSAQPGGGGGYTF. CDR3 nucleotide sequence: TGTGCCAGCAGCGCGCAGCCCGGAGGGGGCGGTGGCTACACCTTC.

The chain carries TRBV29-1 and TRBJ1-2; no clear D gene. Germline CDR1 is SQVTM and CDR2 is ANQGSEA. Trimming took 3 bases from V and 8 from J, leaving 10 bases between them. The CDR3 loop spans 11 amino acids. The CDR3: CSVEAGGGYTF. In nucleotides, the CDR3 is TGCAGCGTTGAGGCTGGAGGGGGCTACACCTTC.